This TCR beta chain was retrieved from a study of control samples from healthy donors and cancer patients. Sequencing was performed with immunoSEQ multiplex PCR; in TCRdb, only in-frame clones are kept and a portion is missing. The table includes around 120,000 clones, just under 95% detected once. Trimming left V 2 bases short and J 0 bases short, with 13 bases between. The CDR3 runs to 16 residues. Germline V lookup: CDR1 MNHNS, CDR2 SASEGT. Sequenced material: blood. This clonotype originated in a man aged 25-45 years in good health. The chain uses TRBV6-1 and TRBJ1-1; a possible D gene is TRBD1 (5 bases). The CDR3 coding sequence is TGTGCCAGCAGTGAAAGGGGTCGCGGGGTGAACACTGAAGCTTTCTTT. Translated, it gives CASSERGRGVNTEAFF.